This T cell receptor (beta chain) derives from a study of post-analysis software for immune sequencing data. Study overall: Recorded subtypes: relapsing-remitting, secondary progressive, progressive-relapsing; some patients unannotated.

As to this clonotype: Its antigen is not known.

The CDR3 length is 15 residues. Germline V lookup: CDR1 DFQATT, CDR2 SNEGSKA (reference sequence). The trim removed 0 bases at V and 3 bases at J, leaving 8 bases unmatched. General study results and limits: Multiple sclerosis was associated with a significant reduction in normalized Chao1 diversity relative to controls. With F measure, samples from one preparation batch clustered together strongly. Controls showed lower frequencies than patients for five TRBV segments, and TRBV5-6, TRBV5-1 and TRBV20-1 were among these.

The TCR beta cDNA libraries carried unique molecular identifiers. A population of about 0.95 to 11 million T cells gave rise to roughly 0.5 million cDNA molecules. TCRdb passed the PCR reads through MiXCR, listing each CDR3 protein once. The sample holds roughly 430,000 distinct CDR3 sequences, approximately 37% seen once. The chain uses TRBV20-1 and TRBJ2-7; TRBD2 aligns across 7 bases. The sequence derives from a girl aged 2-10 years with multiple sclerosis. The specimen was blood. The CDR3 nucleotides are TGCAGTGCTAGAGATCGAGCGGGGTTATTCTACGAGCAGTACTTC. Protein: CSARDRAGLFYEQYF.